This T cell receptor (beta chain) was documented in a study of T cell repertoires in cytomegalovirus infection. Overall study context: Carrying CMV and the relevant HLA type showed in public TCR beta signatures.

TCRdb reprocessed the reads via MiXCR and lists one record per CDR3 protein. The repertoire consists of some 350,000 distinct CDR3 sequences, with 15% to 20% occurring once and the leading ten covering approximately 10%. Study observations and caveats: Dominating the ex vivo response were HLA-C-restricted CMV-specific TCR beta clonotypes. Cumulative frequency (of public TCR beta family members) identified carriers of CMV plus the relevant HLA.

The germline gives CDR1 MNHEY, CDR2 SVGAGI. This CDR3 is built from 18 residues. V dropped 4 bases and J dropped 7; count of bases not matched to a gene: 22. This clonotype was detected a few times. Its cognate antigen is unknown. The sample comprised PBMCs. This chain uses TRBV6-5 with TRBJ2-7; 7 bases fit TRBD2. This TCR derives from a human donor in good health (CMV status not recorded). Some clones in this sample may be carry-over from other donors' samples. The CDR3 loop reads CASSSSPSFGGGSGEQYF. CDR3 in DNA: TGTGCCAGCAGTTCCTCACCCTCCTTTGGGGGGGGATCGGGGGAGCAGTACTTC.